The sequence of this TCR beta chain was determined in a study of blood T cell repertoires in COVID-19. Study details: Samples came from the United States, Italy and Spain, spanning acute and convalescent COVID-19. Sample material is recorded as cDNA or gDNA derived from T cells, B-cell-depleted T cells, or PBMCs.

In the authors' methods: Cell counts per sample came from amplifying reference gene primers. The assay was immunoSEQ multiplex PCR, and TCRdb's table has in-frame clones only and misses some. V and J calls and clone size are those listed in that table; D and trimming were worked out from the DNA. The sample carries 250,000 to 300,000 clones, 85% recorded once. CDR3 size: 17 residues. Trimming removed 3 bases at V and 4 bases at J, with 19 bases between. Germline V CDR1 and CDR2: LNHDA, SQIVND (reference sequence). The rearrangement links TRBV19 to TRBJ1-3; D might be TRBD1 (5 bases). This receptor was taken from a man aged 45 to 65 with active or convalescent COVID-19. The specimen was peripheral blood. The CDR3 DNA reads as TGTGCCAGTAGTATGGGGGGAGACCCTTTCCCCGGAAACACCATATATTTT. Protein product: CASSMGGDPFPGNTIYF.